This entry features one T cell receptor beta chain sequence. Its antigen is as yet unknown. Time point indicated: newly diagnosed GD, antithyroid drugs for less than 3 months. PBMC-extracted RNA yielded the TCR library. This sample was taken from a study of regulatory T cells in long-lasting Graves disease. The wider study: Patients with new Graves' disease had used antithyroid drugs below 3 months.

Researchers made TCR beta libraries by using iRepertoire HTBI primers and running Arm-PCR on CDR3 regions. TCRdb fed the multiplex PCR reads into MiXCR, producing one record per CDR3 protein. The sample lists 400,000 to 500,000 distinct CDR3 sequences; 14% to 15% were seen once. Study outcomes and limitations: Repertoires from persistent disease leaned toward TRBV28, TRBJ1-2 and TRBJ2-5.

Germline values: CDR1 GTSNPN, CDR2 SVGIG (reference sequence). This CDR3 region has 12 residues. V lost 7 bases, J lost 2 bases, and 12 bases lay in between. These data were also reused for a study on T cells in Graves' hyperthyroidism and ophthalmopathy. This second study notes: The primer set for the first-round RT-PCR of the TCR CDR3 was HTBI. Blood also carried most thyroid clonotypes expanded above 0.001.

The sequencing here drew on peripheral blood mononuclear cells (PBMCs), taken at new diagnosis, from a patient treated with antithyroid drugs. J is TRBJ2-7 and V is TRBV30; a weak D match, TRBD1 (6 bases). The TCR was taken from a woman in her 40s with Graves disease. For the CDR3, the DNA is TGTGCCTTAAACAGGGACACCTACGAGCAGTACTTC. Its protein product is CALNRDTYEQYF. Filled out from reference TRBV30 and TRBJ2-7, the complete variable domain reads SQTIHQWPATLVQPVGSPLSLECTVEGTSNPNLYWYRQAAGRGLQLLFYSVGIGQISSEVPQNLSASRPQDRQFILSSKKLLLSDSGFYLCALNRDTYEQYFGPGTRLTVT.